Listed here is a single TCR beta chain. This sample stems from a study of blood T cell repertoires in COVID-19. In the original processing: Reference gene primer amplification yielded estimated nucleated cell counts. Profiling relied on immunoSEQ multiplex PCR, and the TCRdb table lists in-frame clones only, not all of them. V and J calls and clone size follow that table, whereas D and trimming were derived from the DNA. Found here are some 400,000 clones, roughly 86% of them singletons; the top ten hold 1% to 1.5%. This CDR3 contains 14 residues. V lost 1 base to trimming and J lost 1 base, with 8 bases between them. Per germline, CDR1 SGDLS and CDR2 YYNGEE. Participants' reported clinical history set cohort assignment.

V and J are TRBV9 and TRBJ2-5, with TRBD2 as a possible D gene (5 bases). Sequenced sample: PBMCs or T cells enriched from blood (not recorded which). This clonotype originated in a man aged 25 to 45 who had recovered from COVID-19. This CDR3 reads CASSVRGTQETQYF. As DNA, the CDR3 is TGTGCCAGCAGCGTACGGGGAACCCAAGAGACCCAGTACTTC.